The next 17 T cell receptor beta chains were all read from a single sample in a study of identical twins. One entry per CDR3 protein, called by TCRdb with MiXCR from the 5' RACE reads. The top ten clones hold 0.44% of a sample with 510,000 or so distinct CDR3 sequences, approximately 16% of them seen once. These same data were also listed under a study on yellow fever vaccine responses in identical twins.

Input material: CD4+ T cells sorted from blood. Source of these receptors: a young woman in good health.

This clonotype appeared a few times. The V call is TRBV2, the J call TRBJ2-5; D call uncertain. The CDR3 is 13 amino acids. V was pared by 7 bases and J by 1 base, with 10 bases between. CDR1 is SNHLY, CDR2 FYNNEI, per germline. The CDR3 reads CASIIARQETQYF. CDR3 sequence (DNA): TGTGCCAGCATAATTGCCCGCCAAGAGACCCAGTACTTC.

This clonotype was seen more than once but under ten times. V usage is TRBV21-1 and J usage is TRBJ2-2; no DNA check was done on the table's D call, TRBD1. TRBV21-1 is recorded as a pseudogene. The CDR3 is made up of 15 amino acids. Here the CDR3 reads CASSNWGGVTGELFF. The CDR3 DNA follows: TGTGCCAGCAGCAATTGGGGGGGTGTCACCGGGGAGCTGTTTTTT.

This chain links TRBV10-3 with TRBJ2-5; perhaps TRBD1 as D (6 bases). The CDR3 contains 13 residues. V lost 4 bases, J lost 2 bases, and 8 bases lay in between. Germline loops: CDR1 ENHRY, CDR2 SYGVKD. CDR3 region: CAISGQGQETQYF. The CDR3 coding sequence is TGTGCCATCAGTGGGCAGGGGCAAGAGACCCAGTACTTC.

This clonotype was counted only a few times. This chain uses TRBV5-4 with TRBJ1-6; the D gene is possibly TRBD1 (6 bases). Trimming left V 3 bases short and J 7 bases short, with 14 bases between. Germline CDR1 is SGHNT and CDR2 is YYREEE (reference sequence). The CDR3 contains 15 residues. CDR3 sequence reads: CASSSTGLGNSPLHF. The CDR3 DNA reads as TGTGCCAGCAGCTCGACAGGTCTGGGCAATTCACCCCTCCACTTT.

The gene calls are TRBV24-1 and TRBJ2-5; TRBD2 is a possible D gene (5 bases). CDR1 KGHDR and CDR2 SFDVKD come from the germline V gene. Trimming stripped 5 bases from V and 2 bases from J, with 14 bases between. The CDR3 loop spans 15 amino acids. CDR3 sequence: CATSVLTGKQETQYF. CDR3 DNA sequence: TGTGCCACCAGTGTATTGACGGGAAAACAAGAGACCCAGTACTTC.

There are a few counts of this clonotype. The CDR3 bases are TGCAGCGCAACGGGGGGAGGCTCCTACAATGAGCAGTTCTTC. It encodes CSATGGGSYNEQFF. The chain has TRBV29-1 and TRBJ2-1; TRBD2 matches 7 bases. Germline V gives CDR1 SQVTM, CDR2 ANQGSEA. This CDR3 spans 14 amino acids. The trim removed 7 bases at V and 0 bases at J, leaving 6 bases unmatched.

CDR3 in DNA: TGCAGTGCTAGGGGGGAACAGGGATATAATTCACCCCTCCACTTT. Its protein product is CSARGEQGYNSPLHF. V gene TRBV20-1 combines with J gene TRBJ1-6; D possibly corresponds to TRBD1 (6 bases). Trimming shortened V by 3 bases and J by 4 bases, and 13 bases separated the two germline ends. The germline gives CDR1 DFQATT, CDR2 SNEGSKA (reference sequence). The CDR3 is 15 residues long.

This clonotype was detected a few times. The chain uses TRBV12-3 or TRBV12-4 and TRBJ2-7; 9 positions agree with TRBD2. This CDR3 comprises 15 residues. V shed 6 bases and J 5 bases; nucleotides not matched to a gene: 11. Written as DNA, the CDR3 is TGTGCCAGCAGCCCCCTAGCGGGATTCCCCCACGAGCAGTACTTC. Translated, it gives CASSPLAGFPHEQYF.

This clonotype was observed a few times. The chain's CDR3 is CASSPRGREHFEQYF. In nucleotides, the CDR3 is TGTGCCAGCAGCCCCAGGGGGCGGGAGCATTTCGAGCAGTACTTC. J is TRBJ2-7 and V is TRBV12-3 or TRBV12-4, with D possibly being TRBD1 (8 bases). V lost 6 bases and J 6 bases, leaving 21 bases between the germline ends. This CDR3 has 15 residues.

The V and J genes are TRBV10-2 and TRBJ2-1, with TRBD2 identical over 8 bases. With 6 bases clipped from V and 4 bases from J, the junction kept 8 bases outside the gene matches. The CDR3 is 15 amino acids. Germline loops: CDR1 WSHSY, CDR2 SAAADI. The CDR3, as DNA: TGCGCCAGCAGAATAACTAGCGGAGGGTACAATGAGCAGTTCTTC. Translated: CASRITSGGYNEQFF.

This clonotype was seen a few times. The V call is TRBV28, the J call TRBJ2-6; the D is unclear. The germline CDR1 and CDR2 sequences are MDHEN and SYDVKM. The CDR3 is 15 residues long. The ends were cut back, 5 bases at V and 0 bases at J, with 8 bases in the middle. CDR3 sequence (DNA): TGTGCCAGCAGTCCATATTACTCTGGGGCCAACGTCCTGACTTTC. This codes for CASSPYYSGANVLTF.

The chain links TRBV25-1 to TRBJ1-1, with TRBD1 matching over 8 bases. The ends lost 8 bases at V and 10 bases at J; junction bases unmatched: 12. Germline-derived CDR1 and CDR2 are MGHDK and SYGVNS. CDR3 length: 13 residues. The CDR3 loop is CASSDRVSTGAFF. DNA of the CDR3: TGTGCCAGCTCGGACAGGGTCAGTACCGGAGCTTTCTTT.

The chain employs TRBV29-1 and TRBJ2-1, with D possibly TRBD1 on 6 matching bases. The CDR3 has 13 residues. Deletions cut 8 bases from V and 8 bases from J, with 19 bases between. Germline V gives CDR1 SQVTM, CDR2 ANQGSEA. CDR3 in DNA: TGCAGCAATACAGGGCACAACATGGATGAGCAGTTCTTC. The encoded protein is CSNTGHNMDEQFF.

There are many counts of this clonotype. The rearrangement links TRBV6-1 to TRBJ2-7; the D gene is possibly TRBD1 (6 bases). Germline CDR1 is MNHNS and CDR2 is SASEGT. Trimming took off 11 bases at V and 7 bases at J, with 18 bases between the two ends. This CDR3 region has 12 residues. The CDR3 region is CACSTGTSEQYV. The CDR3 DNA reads TGTGCCTGTAGCACCGGGACAAGTGAGCAGTACGTC.

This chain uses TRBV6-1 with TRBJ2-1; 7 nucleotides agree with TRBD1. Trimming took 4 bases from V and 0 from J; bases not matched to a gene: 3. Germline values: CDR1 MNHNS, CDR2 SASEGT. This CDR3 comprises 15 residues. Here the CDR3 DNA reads TGTGCCAGCAGTGCGACAGGGAGCTCCTACAATGAGCAGTTCTTC. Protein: CASSATGSSYNEQFF.

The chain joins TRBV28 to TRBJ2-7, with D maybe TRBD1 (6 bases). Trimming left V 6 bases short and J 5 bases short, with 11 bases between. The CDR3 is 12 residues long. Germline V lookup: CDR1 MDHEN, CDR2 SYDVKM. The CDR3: CASSNRVDEQYF. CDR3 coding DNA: TGTGCCAGCAGCAACAGGGTTGACGAGCAGTACTTC.

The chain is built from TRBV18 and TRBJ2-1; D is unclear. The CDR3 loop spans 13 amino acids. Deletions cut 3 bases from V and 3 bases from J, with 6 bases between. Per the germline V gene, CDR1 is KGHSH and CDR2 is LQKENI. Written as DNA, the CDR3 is TGTGCCAGCTCACCGCCCATCTACAATGAGCAGTTCTTC. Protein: CASSPPIYNEQFF.